In this sample, the clone carrying this T cell receptor beta chain turned up many times. Its cognate antigen is unknown. The CDR3 runs 16 residues. Per germline, CDR1 SEHNR and CDR2 FQNEAQ (reference sequence). V trimming: 5 bases; J trimming: 4 bases; junction bases outside the gene matches: 11. This entry is derived from a study of CD8 T cells in ankylosing spondylitis. Study findings and constraints: Seemingly distinctive of ankylosing spondylitis blood was a TCR beta motif formed by eight highly homologous variants.

TCRdb used MiXCR to reprocess the 5' RACE reads, holding one entry per CDR3 protein. The sample shows fewer than 550,000 distinct CDR3 sequences, about 5.7% of them seen only once. The clonotype was recovered from a male donor with ankylosing spondylitis. The chain carries TRBV7-9 and TRBJ2-3; 8 bases are shared with TRBD2. Sequencing was carried out using blood, either unsorted or a sorted T cell fraction (not recorded which). The CDR3 DNA reads as TGTGCCAGCAGCCTCTCAGCGGGAGTGGCCGCAGATACGCAGTATTTT. This gives the protein CASSLSAGVAADTQYF.